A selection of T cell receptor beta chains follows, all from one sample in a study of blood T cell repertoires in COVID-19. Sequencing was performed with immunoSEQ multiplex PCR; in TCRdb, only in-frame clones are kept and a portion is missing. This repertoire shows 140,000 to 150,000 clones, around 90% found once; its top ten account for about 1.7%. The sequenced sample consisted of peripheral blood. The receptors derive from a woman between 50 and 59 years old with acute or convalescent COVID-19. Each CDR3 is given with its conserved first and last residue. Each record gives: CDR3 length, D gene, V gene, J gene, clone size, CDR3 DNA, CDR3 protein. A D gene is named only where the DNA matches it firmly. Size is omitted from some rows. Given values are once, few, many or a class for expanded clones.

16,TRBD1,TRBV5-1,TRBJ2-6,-,TGCGCCAGCAGCCCCCTACAGGGGGCTGGGGCCAACGTCCTGACTTTC,CASSPLQGAGANVLTF
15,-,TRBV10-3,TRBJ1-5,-,TGTGCCATCAGTGAGTCAGGGGCGGCAAATCAGCCCCAGCATTTT,CAISESGAANQPQHF
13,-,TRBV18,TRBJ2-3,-,TGTGCCAGCTCACCACCCTCCACAGATACGCAGTATTTT,CASSPPSTDTQYF
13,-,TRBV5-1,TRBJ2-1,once,TGCGCCAGCAGCTTGCCGTCAGGAAATGAGCAGTTCTTC,CASSLPSGNEQFF
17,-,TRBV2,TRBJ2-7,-,TGTGCCAGCAGCTCAACAGGGTACCTCCTGACGATCTACGAGCAGTACTTC,CASSSTGYLLTIYEQYF
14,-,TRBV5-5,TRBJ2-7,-,TGTGCCAGCAGCTCTGTGACAGTCTCCTACGAGCAGTACTTC,CASSSVTVSYEQYF
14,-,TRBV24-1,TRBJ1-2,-,TGTGCCACCAGTGATTCCGGGAGGACCTATGGCTACACCTTC,CATSDSGRTYGYTF
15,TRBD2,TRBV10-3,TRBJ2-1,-,TGTGCCATCAGCGCTAGCGGGGGGGCCTACAATGAGCAGTTCTTC,CAISASGGAYNEQFF
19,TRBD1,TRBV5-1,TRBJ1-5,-,TGCGCCAGCAGCCTAAAGACCGGGGTTTTTTACAGGGGGAATCAGCCCCAGCATTTT,CASSLKTGVFYRGNQPQHF
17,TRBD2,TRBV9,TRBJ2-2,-,TGTGCCAGCAGCCCGAGGGGAGGCGGGGGTAGCACCGGGGAGCTGTTTTTT,CASSPRGGGGSTGELFF
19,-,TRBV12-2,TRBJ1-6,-,TGTGCAAGTCGCCGAACTCGTGGGGAGGGAGAGAAACGTAGGTCACCCCTCCACTTT,CASRRTRGEGEKRRSPLHF
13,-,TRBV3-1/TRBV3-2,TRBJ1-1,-,TGTGCCAGCAGCTCTAGACCAGCACCTGAAGCTTTCTTT,CASSSRPAPEAFF